Each of the 13 T cell receptor beta chains below was sequenced from the same sample in a study of CD8 T cells in Susac syndrome. Roughly 0.45 to 1 ug RNA was reverse transcribed with random hexamers. Using its own MiXCR run on the immunoSEQ multiplex PCR reads, TCRdb lists one record per CDR3 protein. The table records 70,000 to 95,000 distinct CDR3 sequences, 94% of them present only once. The sequenced sample was CD8+ T cells from PBMCs. These receptors all come from a human donor with Susac syndrome.

V is TRBV20-1 and J is TRBJ2-1; 8 bases align to TRBD2. The CDR3 is 17 amino acids. Germline V lookup: CDR1 DFQATT, CDR2 SNEGSKA (reference sequence). Trimming removed 1 base from V and 0 bases from J; junction bases left unmatched: 8. CDR3 nucleotide sequence: TGCAGTGCTAGAGTTGAACTAGCGGACCTCTCCTACAATGAGCAGTTCTTC. As protein: CSARVELADLSYNEQFF.

The chain couples TRBV5-5 to TRBJ2-5; tentative D call: TRBD2 (6 bases). The V gene's germline CDR1 is SGHKS and CDR2 YYEKEE (reference sequence). Trimming shortened V by 0 bases and J by 5 bases, and 14 bases separated the two germline ends. This CDR3 comprises 15 residues. CDR3 amino acids: CASSLASGVWETQYF. CDR3 nucleotides: TGTGCCAGCAGCTTGGCCTCGGGGGTCTGGGAGACCCAGTACTTC. Full variable domain (remainder filled in from reference TRBV5-5 and TRBJ2-5): DAGVTQSPTHLIKTRGQQVTLRCSPISGHKSVSWYQQVLGQGPQFIFQYYEKEERGRGNFPDRFSARQFPNYSSELNVNALLLGDSALYLCASSLASGVWETQYFGPGTRLLVL.

The J gene is TRBJ1-5, the V gene TRBV5-6, with D tentatively TRBD1 (5 bases). The CDR3 is 15 amino acids. CDR1 is SGHDT, CDR2 YYEEEE, per germline. Trimming took off 3 bases at V and 6 bases at J, with 16 bases between the two ends. The CDR3 bases are TGTGCCAGCAGCTCATGGGGCCTTACGAGTCAGCCCCAGCATTTT. This codes for CASSSWGLTSQPQHF.

The chain recombines TRBV28 with TRBJ1-2, with D perhaps TRBD1 (5 bases). V lost 8 bases to trimming and J lost 2 bases, with 15 bases between them. Per the germline V gene, CDR1 is MDHEN and CDR2 is SYDVKM. The CDR3 totals 14 residues. Here the CDR3 reads CASRPLEGNYGYTF. The CDR3 DNA follows: TGTGCCAGCCGTCCCCTGGAGGGGAACTATGGCTACACCTTC.

This chain links TRBV5-6 with TRBJ1-2; D is possibly TRBD1 (5 bases). Germline V lookup: CDR1 SGHDT, CDR2 YYEEEE. The CDR3 sequence is 13 residues long. The V gene lost 4 bases and the J gene lost 5 bases, with 12 bases spanning the gap. In DNA, the CDR3 is TGTGCCAGCAGCGAAGAGGGGAGGTATGGCTACACCTTC. It is translated as CASSEEGRYGYTF.

V is TRBV2 and J is TRBJ2-7; D ambiguous. CDR1 and CDR2 from the germline V gene are SNHLY and FYNNEI. Trimming shortened V by 7 bases and J by 4 bases, and 11 bases separated the two germline ends. The CDR3 spans 12 residues. The CDR3 region is CASTEGPYEQYF. In DNA form, the CDR3 reads TGTGCCAGCACCGAAGGGCCTTACGAGCAGTACTTC.

CDR3 residues: CASMGERGEQYF. The CDR3 DNA is TGTGCCAGCATGGGTGAGCGGGGGGAGCAGTACTTC. V usage is TRBV5-4 and J usage is TRBJ2-7; 8 nucleotides match TRBD2. This CDR3 has 12 amino acids. Germline CDR1 and CDR2: SGHNT and YYREEE (reference sequence). V lost 6 bases to trimming and J lost 7 bases; unmatched junction nucleotides: 6.

This clonotype was picked up one time. The rearrangement joins TRBV27 to TRBJ1-5; TRBD1 is a possible D gene (5 bases). CDR3 length: 12 residues. The germline V gene has CDR1 MNHEY and CDR2 SMNVEV (reference sequence). V lost 8 bases to trimming and J lost 6 bases, with 11 bases between them. CDR3 residues: CASGGLGQPQHF. The CDR3 DNA reads as TGTGCCAGCGGGGGGTTGGGTCAGCCCCAGCATTTT.

The V call is TRBV5-1, the J call TRBJ2-2; D is possibly TRBD1 or TRBD2 (5 bases each). Trimming took 2 bases from V and 2 from J, leaving 10 bases between them. The germline V gene has CDR1 SGHRS and CDR2 YFSETQ. This CDR3 comprises 15 residues. The CDR3 protein is CASSFSGLNTGELFF. CDR3 coding DNA: TGCGCCAGCAGCTTTTCGGGGCTTAACACCGGGGAGCTGTTTTTT. The whole variable domain, remainder taken from reference TRBV5-1 and TRBJ2-2, is KAGVTQTPRYLIKTRGQQVTLSCSPISGHRSVSWYQQTPGQGLQFLFEYFSETQRNKGNFPGRFSGRQFSNSRSEMNVSTLELGDSALYLCASSFSGLNTGELFFGEGSRLTVL.

The chain couples TRBV5-1 to TRBJ1-3; tentative D call: TRBD1 (5 bases). This CDR3 spans 12 amino acids. Germline V gene sequence: CDR1 SGHRS, CDR2 YFSETQ. With 6 bases removed from V and 6 bases from J, the gap between germline ends came to 10 bases. Here the CDR3 reads CASNGGSNTIYF. CDR3 sequence (DNA): TGCGCCAGCAACGGGGGATCAAACACCATATATTTT.

This clonotype was observed once. The chain uses TRBV30 and TRBJ1-5; no clear D gene. The germline CDR1 and CDR2 sequences are GTSNPN and SVGIG (reference sequence). V was trimmed by 2 bases and J by 0 bases, leaving 5 bases between them. CDR3 length equals 13 residues. CDR3 in DNA: TGTGCCTGGAGTACTTCTAGCAATCAGCCCCAGCATTTT. Protein: CAWSTSSNQPQHF.

This chain joins TRBV29-1 and TRBJ2-7; no firm D call. The CDR3 contains 12 residues. V dropped 0 bases and J dropped 2 bases, with 5 bases sitting between them. From germline, CDR1 is SQVTM and CDR2 ANQGSEA. The CDR3 nucleotides are TGCAGCGTTGAAGATTCCACCTACGAGCAGTACTTC. Its protein product is CSVEDSTYEQYF.

In its sample, this clonotype was seen once. V is TRBV13 and J is TRBJ1-3; 7 positions match TRBD1. The germline CDR1 and CDR2 sequences are PRHDT and FYEKMQ (reference sequence). This CDR3 comprises 15 residues. Trimming removed 6 bases from V and 0 bases from J; junction bases left unmatched: 5. The CDR3 here is CASSQDRDSGNTIYF. The CDR3 DNA reads TGTGCCAGCAGTCAAGACAGGGACTCTGGAAACACCATATATTTT.